The clone carrying this T cell receptor (beta chain) was seen ten or more times. Its antigen remains unknown. This sample is part of a study of prognosis after radiotherapy for stage I lung cancer. Overall study context: At a biologically effective dose of at least 100 Gy and in 3 to 5 fractions, SBRT was the radiotherapy delivered.

Study-level results: The number of unique TCR clones went down after stereotactic body radiation therapy, with a median of about 10,000 versus 6,900. The question of whether the expanded TCR clones were tumor-specific was not determined.

From genomic DNA, two-round multiplex PCR was used to amplify TCR beta CDR3. Primers (each specific to one TRBV or TRBJ gene) were used in first-round PCR. TCRdb reanalysed the multiplex PCR reads using MiXCR and keeps one entry per CDR3 protein. The table has around 20,000 distinct CDR3 sequences, 50% to 60% seen once. Germline lookup yields CDR1 SGHRS and CDR2 YFSETQ. CDR3 size: 17 residues. The V and J ends lost 0 bases and 8 bases, in that order; junction bases with no gene match: 12. This sequence originates from a donor over 45 with non-small cell lung cancer. The sample consisted of PBMCs, taken before or after stereotactic body radiation therapy (not recorded which). The V and J genes are TRBV5-1 and TRBJ1-4, with TRBD1 identical over 8 bases. The chain's CDR3 is CASSLEGPGQAGEKLFF. CDR3 in DNA: TGCGCCAGCAGCTTGGAGGGGCCGGGACAGGCTGGAGAAAAACTGTTTTTT.